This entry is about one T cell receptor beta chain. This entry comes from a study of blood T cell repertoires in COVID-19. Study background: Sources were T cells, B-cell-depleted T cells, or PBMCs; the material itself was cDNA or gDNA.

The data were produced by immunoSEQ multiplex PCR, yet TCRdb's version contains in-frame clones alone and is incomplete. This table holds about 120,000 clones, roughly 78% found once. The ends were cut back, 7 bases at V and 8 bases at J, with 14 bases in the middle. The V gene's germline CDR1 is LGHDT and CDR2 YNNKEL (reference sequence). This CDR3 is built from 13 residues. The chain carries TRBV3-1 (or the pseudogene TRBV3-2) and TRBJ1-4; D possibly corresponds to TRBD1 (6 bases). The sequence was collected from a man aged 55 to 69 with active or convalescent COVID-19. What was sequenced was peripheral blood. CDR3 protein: CASKGTQGEKLFF. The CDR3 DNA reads TGTGCCAGCAAAGGGACCCAGGGGGAAAAACTGTTTTTT.